The 25 T cell receptor beta chains presented below share a single source sample, sequenced in a study of control samples from healthy donors and cancer patients. The method was immunoSEQ multiplex PCR; TCRdb's version includes in-frame clones alone and lacks a portion of them. This table has about 59,000 clones, roughly nine tenths appearing once. The sequencing input was PBMCs. The receptors stem from a man aged 35-49 years with colorectal cancer.

V gene TRBV10-2 combines with J gene TRBJ2-5; 10 bases agree with TRBD1. CDR1 is WSHSY, CDR2 SAAADI, per germline. The J segment lost 6 bases and the V segment lost 10 bases, leaving 14 bases of the junction unmatched. CDR3 length: 15 amino acids. For the CDR3, the DNA is TGCGCCACTGGTCGGACGACAGGGGGCGCGCAGACCCAGTACTTC. This gives the protein CATGRTTGGAQTQYF.

The chain recombines TRBV2 with TRBJ1-1, with 10 positions matching TRBD1. V gave up 6 bases and J gave up 1 base; unmatched junction bases: 5. This CDR3 is 15 amino acids long. CDR1 and CDR2 (germline): SNHLY, FYNNEI. As DNA, the CDR3 is TGTGCCAGCAGGGGACAGGGGAACCGGAACACTGAAGCTTTCTTT. Its protein product is CASRGQGNRNTEAFF.

This chain links TRBV6-4 with TRBJ2-3; D may be TRBD1 (5 bases). CDR3 length equals 13 residues. The germline CDR1 and CDR2 sequences are MRHNA and SNTAGT. The V gene lost 4 bases and the J gene lost 4 bases, with 9 bases spanning the gap. CDR3 sequence: CASSVDSADTQYF. Written as DNA, the CDR3 is TGTGCCAGCAGTGTAGACAGTGCAGATACGCAGTATTTT.

The CDR3 spells CASSYSAQGGYGYTF. CDR3 sequence (DNA): TGTGCCAGCAGTTACTCTGCCCAGGGAGGCTATGGCTACACCTTC. The chain carries TRBV6-5 and TRBJ1-2, with a possible D match to TRBD1 (5 bases). The CDR3 consists of 15 residues. Trimming removed 0 bases from V and 4 bases from J, with 12 bases in between. Germline-derived CDR1 and CDR2 are MNHEY and SVGAGI.

This sequence joins TRBV16 and TRBJ1-2, with 8 bases lining up with TRBD1. Germline loops: CDR1 KGHSY, CDR2 FQNENV. The CDR3 contains 16 residues. The V and J ends lost 5 bases and 8 bases, in that order; junction bases with no gene match: 16. The CDR3 nucleotides are TGTGCCAGCAGCGGGGAAATTCGGCAGGGGGCTGGCGGCTACACCTTC. Amino acid sequence: CASSGEIRQGAGGYTF.

The chain is built from TRBV5-6 and TRBJ2-7; 10 bases line up with TRBD1. This CDR3 comprises 14 residues. Germline-derived CDR1 and CDR2 are SGHDT and YYEEEE. Unmatched junction bases numbered 6, after V lost 4 bases and J lost 5 bases. The CDR3 is CASSTWDRGHEQYF. The CDR3 region has the DNA TGTGCCAGCAGCACCTGGGACAGGGGCCACGAGCAGTACTTC. The full variable domain, completed using reference TRBV5-6 and TRBJ2-7, is DAGVTQSPTHLIKTRGQQVTLRCSPKSGHDTVSWYQQALGQGPQFIFQYYEEEERQRGNFPDRFSGHQFPNYSSELNVNALLLGDSALYLCASSTWDRGHEQYFGPGTRLTVT.

The V call is TRBV7-9, the J call TRBJ1-6; D may be TRBD1 (5 bases). Germline-derived CDR1 and CDR2 are SEHNR and FQNEAQ (reference sequence). V was pared by 5 bases and J by 2 bases, with 16 bases between. The length of the CDR3 is 17 residues. CDR3 in amino acids: CASSPSGRAAYNSPLHF. The CDR3 nucleotides are TGTGCCAGCAGCCCGTCGGGGCGGGCGGCCTATAATTCACCCCTCCACTTT.

The V call is TRBV6-6, the J call TRBJ1-1; no clear D. V lost 2 bases to trimming and J lost 11 bases, with 12 bases between them. Germline CDR1 is MNHNY and CDR2 is SVGAGI (reference sequence). This CDR3 spans 12 amino acids. The CDR3 DNA reads as TGTGCCAGCAGTTACGAGGTAGGGTCGGCTTTCTTT. It specifies CASSYEVGSAFF.

This clone was detected once. The chain recombines TRBV6-5 with TRBJ1-2, with D possibly being TRBD1 (5 bases). V was pared by 11 bases and J by 5 bases, with 18 bases between. The CDR3 has 13 residues. Per the germline V gene, CDR1 is MNHEY and CDR2 is SVGAGI. In DNA form, the CDR3 reads TGTGCCGTCCAGGGTCAGGCAGGTTATGGCTACACCTTC. It codes for CAVQGQAGYGYTF.

The chain joins TRBV6-5 to TRBJ1-2; D gene ambiguous. The CDR3 extends over 12 amino acids. Germline V lookup: CDR1 MNHEY, CDR2 SVGAGI. Trimming removed 7 bases from V and 1 base from J, with 7 bases in between. The DNA for the CDR3 is TGTGCCAGCACGAAGGGTAACTATGGCTACACCTTC. It yields the protein CASTKGNYGYTF.

The genes are TRBV6-5 and TRBJ1-1; no definite D call. CDR3 length equals 13 residues. V was trimmed by 7 bases and J by 1 base, leaving 10 bases between them. CDR1 MNHEY and CDR2 SVGAGI come from the germline V gene. The CDR3 reads CASTLWENTEAFF. The CDR3 DNA follows: TGTGCCAGCACCTTGTGGGAGAACACTGAAGCTTTCTTT.

The genes are TRBV18 and TRBJ2-7, with 14 bases fitting TRBD2. V gave up 4 bases and J gave up 6 bases; unmatched junction bases: 8. Germline loops: CDR1 KGHSH, CDR2 LQKENI. This CDR3 has 16 residues. DNA for the CDR3: TGTGCCAGCTCACAAACCTTGACTAGCGGGGGGGGCGAGCAGTACTTC. Translated: CASSQTLTSGGGEQYF.

V usage is TRBV7-2 and J usage is TRBJ2-7; unclear D gene. Germline values: CDR1 SGHTA, CDR2 FQGNSA. The CDR3 runs to 12 residues. Trimming took 1 base from V and 8 from J, leaving 9 bases between them. The CDR3 nucleotides read TGTGCCAGCAGCTTAGATCAGCTAAAGCAGTACTTC. Amino acid sequence: CASSLDQLKQYF.

The genes are TRBV5-1 and TRBJ2-2, with TRBD2 matching 9 bases. The CDR3 is made up of 14 amino acids. V shed 9 bases and J 4 bases; nucleotides not matched to a gene: 7. The germline V gene encodes CDR1 SGHRS and CDR2 YFSETQ. This chain's CDR3 is CATSAGGSTGELFF. The CDR3 coding sequence is TGCGCCACCTCCGCGGGAGGGTCCACCGGGGAGCTGTTTTTT. The variable domain in full, completed from reference TRBV5-1 and TRBJ2-2, reads KAGVTQTPRYLIKTRGQQVTLSCSPISGHRSVSWYQQTPGQGLQFLFEYFSETQRNKGNFPGRFSGRQFSNSRSEMNVSTLELGDSALYLCATSAGGSTGELFFGEGSRLTVL.

The V gene is TRBV29-1, the J gene TRBJ1-6, with a possible D match to TRBD1 (5 bases). The CDR3 sequence is 14 residues long. Germline values: CDR1 SQVTM, CDR2 ANQGSEA. Deletions cut 4 bases from V and 9 bases from J, with 16 bases between. The CDR3 spells CSVAASLGGSPLHF. CDR3 nucleotides: TGCAGCGTTGCCGCTTCGTTGGGGGGTTCACCCCTCCACTTT.

This rearrangement joins TRBV6-1 to TRBJ1-4; 8 nucleotides agree with TRBD1. CDR3 length equals 14 residues. V lost 3 bases and J lost 8; bases outside the gene matches: 5. Germline V gene data show CDR1 as MNHNS and CDR2 as SASEGT. The CDR3 DNA reads as TGTGCCAGCAGTGAGAACAGGGGGAGGGAAAAACTGTTTTTT. Protein product: CASSENRGREKLFF.

The CDR3 reads CASSETGFGEAQYF. DNA of the CDR3: TGTGCCAGCAGTGAAACAGGGTTCGGGGAGGCCCAGTACTTC. The chain recombines TRBV6-1 with TRBJ2-5; the D gene could be TRBD1 or TRBD2 (6 bases each). V gave up 2 bases and J gave up 9 bases, with 16 bases separating them. The CDR3 has 14 amino acids. The germline V gene has CDR1 MNHNS and CDR2 SASEGT.

The chain uses TRBV24-1 and TRBJ2-1; 8 bases line up with TRBD2. Germline CDR1 KGHDR, CDR2 SFDVKD. J gave up 4 bases and V 4 bases, and 8 bases lay outside the gene matches. The length of the CDR3 is 16 residues. The DNA for the CDR3 is TGTGCCACCAGTGACCCACGACTAGCGTCATACAATGAGCAGTTCTTC. Its protein product is CATSDPRLASYNEQFF.

V and J are TRBV27 and TRBJ1-5; no reliable D call. In germline, CDR1 is MNHEY, CDR2 SMNVEV (reference sequence). The CDR3 spans 15 residues. V lost 11 bases to trimming and J lost 7 bases, with 24 bases between them. The CDR3 nucleotides are TGTGCCGGTCGAGGTCAGAGTAGGGTCGAACAGCCCCAGCATTTT. Encoded protein: CAGRGQSRVEQPQHF.

The V gene is TRBV18, the J gene TRBJ2-1; unclear D gene. Germline CDR1 and CDR2: KGHSH and LQKENI. The CDR3 is 14 amino acids. V lost 1 base and J lost 9, with 13 bases in between. The CDR3 here is CASSPQVELVEQFF. The CDR3, as DNA: TGTGCCAGCTCACCACAGGTGGAGTTAGTTGAGCAGTTCTTC. Supplemented by reference TRBV18 and TRBJ2-1, the full variable domain reads NAGVMQNPRHLVRRRGQEARLRCSPMKGHSHVYWYRQLPEEGLKFMVYLQKENIIDESGMPKERFSAEFPKEGPSILRIQQVVRGDSAAYFCASSPQVELVEQFFGPGTRLTVL.

The V and J genes are TRBV2 and TRBJ1-5; 7 bases align to TRBD1. CDR1 is SNHLY and CDR2 is FYNNEI in the germline V gene. J was trimmed by 1 base and V by 8 bases; bases with no gene match: 17. This CDR3 is built from 18 residues. The CDR3 loop reads CASCPFGQVGGSNQPQHF. The CDR3 coding sequence is TGTGCCAGCTGCCCATTCGGACAGGTGGGAGGAAGCAATCAGCCCCAGCATTTT.

The chain carries TRBV5-1 and TRBJ1-1; D not resolved. The germline V gene encodes CDR1 SGHRS and CDR2 YFSETQ. The V end lost 4 bases, the J end lost 4 bases, and 17 bases lay between the germline ends. This CDR3 comprises 15 residues. The CDR3 nucleotides are TGCGCCAGCAGCCATGGCTCTGAGAGGAGCACTGAAGCTTTCTTT. Translation: CASSHGSERSTEAFF.

This chain uses TRBV5-1 with TRBJ1-1, with 7 bases that match TRBD1. The ends lost 4 bases at V and 1 base at J; junction bases unmatched: 7. CDR3 size: 15 residues. Looked up from germline, CDR1 is SGHRS and CDR2 is YFSETQ. The CDR3 sequence: CASSPGGTANTEAFF. CDR3 sequence (DNA): TGCGCCAGCAGCCCCGGGGGGACAGCGAACACTGAAGCTTTCTTT.

The chain employs TRBV2 and TRBJ2-5, with 12 bases identical to TRBD2. This CDR3 has 17 amino acids. J was trimmed by 4 bases and V by 6 bases; bases with no gene match: 12. Germline CDR1 reads SNHLY; CDR2 reads FYNNEI. In nucleotides, the CDR3 is TGTGCCAGCAGAAAGCGGGCTAGCGGGGGGGTAACAGAGACCCAGTACTTC. Protein sequence: CASRKRASGGVTETQYF.

This clone came up a few times. This chain joins TRBV18 and TRBJ1-1; D remains ambiguous. CDR3 length: 13 amino acids. CDR1 and CDR2 (germline): KGHSH, LQKENI. Trimming removed 3 bases at V and 8 bases at J, with 13 bases between. The CDR3 region has the DNA TGTGCCAGCTCACCCATCCGCGGCATGGAAGCTTTCTTT. Translation: CASSPIRGMEAFF.